The rows below give T cell receptor beta chains drawn from one sample of a study of OX40 agonist ivuxolimab in advanced cancers. Data came from immunoSEQ multiplex PCR; TCRdb stores just in-frame clones and leaves some out. The table has over 95,000 clones, around 90% seen once. The sample in question was CD4+ or CD8+ T cells sorted from blood, obtained in a trial of the OX40 agonist ivuxolimab. All receptors come from an adult with an advanced solid tumor such as melanoma, head and neck, liver or kidney cancer. Both conserved end residues are part of each CDR3. The order of the fields is J gene, D gene, clone size, V gene, CDR3 protein, CDR3 DNA. A D gene is named only where the DNA matches it firmly. Expanded clones are given a class, and other clones once, few, many or no size at all.

>TRBJ2-1|NA|NA|TRBV7-3
CASSFGGSSYNEQFF
TGTGCCAGCAGCTTTGGAGGGTCCTCCTACAATGAGCAGTTCTTC
>TRBJ1-6|NA|NA|TRBV5-1
CASSLGARGTDSPLHF
TGCGCCAGCAGCTTGGGGGCTAGGGGAACGGACTCACCCCTCCACTTT
>TRBJ2-2|TRBD2|NA|TRBV28
CASSLIPASGKLLTGELFF
TGTGCCAGCAGTTTAATCCCGGCTAGCGGTAAACTTCTGACCGGGGAGCTGTTTTTT
>TRBJ2-7|TRBD1|few|TRBV20-1
CSAGQGTEQYF
TGCAGTGCTGGACAGGGGACCGAGCAGTACTTC
>TRBJ2-1|TRBD2|NA|TRBV6-1
CASRERTSGRAPFF
TGTGCCAGCAGGGAAAGGACTAGCGGGAGGGCGCCGTTCTTC
>TRBJ2-1|TRBD2|NA|TRBV5-1
CASSYIAGGPYNEQFF
TGCGCCAGCAGCTACATAGCGGGAGGGCCCTACAATGAGCAGTTCTTC
>TRBJ2-7|NA|NA|TRBV2
CASEKEGLSEQYF
TGTGCCAGCGAAAAAGAGGGTTTGAGTGAGCAGTACTTC
>TRBJ2-7|TRBD1|NA|TRBV7-9
CASSLGTGVYEQYF
TGTGCCAGCAGCTTAGGGACAGGGGTCTACGAGCAGTACTTC
>TRBJ2-1|NA|NA|TRBV9
CASSVVGTGTHSQFF
TGTGCCAGCAGCGTAGTGGGAACAGGGACCCACTCACAGTTCTTC
>TRBJ1-5|NA|few|TRBV19
CASSSSGGERQPQHF
TGTGCCAGTAGTAGTTCGGGGGGCGAGAGACAGCCCCAGCATTTT
>TRBJ1-1|NA|NA|TRBV6-6
CASSYSSRPTEAFF
TGTGCCAGCAGTTACTCGAGTAGGCCCACTGAAGCTTTCTTT
>TRBJ1-4|NA|NA|TRBV19
CASTPSGGRKRSNEKLFF
TGTGCCAGTACACCCTCGGGCGGGAGGAAAAGATCTAATGAAAAACTGTTTTTT
>TRBJ2-2|NA|NA|TRBV30
CACRTVPTGELFF
TGTGCCTGCAGGACAGTGCCCACCGGGGAGCTGTTTTTT
>TRBJ2-5|TRBD1|NA|TRBV5-1
CASSPQGQETQYF
TGCGCCAGCAGTCCACAGGGGCAAGAGACCCAGTACTTC
>TRBJ2-7|NA|NA|TRBV4-1
CASSQDGNSFEQYF
TGCGCCAGCAGCCAAGATGGTAACAGTTTCGAGCAGTACTTC
>TRBJ2-1|NA|NA|TRBV7-9
CASSPRGSGAPRFF
TGTGCCAGCAGCCCTAGAGGGTCGGGGGCCCCCCGGTTCTTC
>TRBJ2-7|NA|NA|TRBV27
CASSLFTPATGLTEQYF
TGTGCCAGCAGTTTATTTACTCCCGCGACAGGTCTGACCGAGCAGTACTTC
>TRBJ2-1|TRBD1|once|TRBV11-2
CASSFQGANEQFF
TGTGCCAGCAGCTTTCAGGGGGCGAATGAGCAGTTCTTC
>TRBJ2-1|NA|NA|TRBV19
CASTRSLLLRNLAHEQFF
TGTGCCAGTACCCGATCGTTGCTACTAAGAAATCTAGCGCATGAGCAGTTCTTC
>TRBJ2-3|NA|NA|TRBV2
CASRTGGTDTQYF
TGTGCCAGTAGGACTGGGGGCACAGATACGCAGTATTTT
>TRBJ2-1|NA|NA|TRBV11-3
CASSIGQEQFF
TGTGCCAGCAGCATCGGACAGGAGCAGTTCTTC
>TRBJ1-2|NA|NA|TRBV28
CASSFRGGAGYGYTF
TGTGCCAGCAGTTTCCGAGGGGGGGCGGGCTATGGCTACACCTTC
>TRBJ2-1|TRBD2|NA|TRBV11-2
CASSSPDGREGISYNEQFF
TGTGCCAGCAGCTCCCCTGACGGGAGGGAAGGCATTTCCTACAATGAGCAGTTCTTC
>TRBJ1-3|TRBD1|NA|TRBV11-2
CASSQGTQGAGNTIYF
TGTGCCAGCAGCCAAGGGACACAGGGGGCTGGAAACACCATATATTTT
>TRBJ2-5|NA|NA|TRBV19
CASSIAQGKETQYF
TGTGCCAGTAGTATAGCCCAGGGGAAAGAGACCCAGTACTTC
>TRBJ1-2|TRBD1|NA|TRBV28
CASRGGQYYGYTF
TGTGCCAGCAGAGGGGGACAGTACTATGGCTACACCTTC
>TRBJ2-2|TRBD2|NA|TRBV7-2
CASSLGSGSGRTGELFF
TGTGCCAGCAGCTTAGGTAGCGGGTCCGGCCGGACCGGGGAGCTGTTTTTT
>TRBJ1-1|NA|NA|TRBV11-2
CASSFSDLNTEAFF
TGTGCCAGCAGCTTTTCCGATCTGAACACTGAAGCTTTCTTT
>TRBJ2-7|NA|NA|TRBV7-6
CASSLSRVSYEQYF
TGTGCCAGCAGCTTATCTAGGGTCTCCTACGAGCAGTACTTC
>TRBJ2-7|NA|NA|TRBV27
CASSPPPGTTYEQYF
TGTGCCAGCAGCCCGCCCCCCGGGACCACCTACGAGCAGTACTTC
>TRBJ2-7|TRBD1|NA|TRBV28
CASSEGQANLLPIYEQYF
TGTGCCAGCAGTGAGGGACAGGCCAATCTACTACCTATCTACGAGCAGTACTTC
>TRBJ2-2|TRBD2|NA|TRBV29-1
CSVGAGLNTGELFF
TGCAGCGTGGGAGCGGGGTTGAACACCGGGGAGCTGTTTTTT
>TRBJ2-1|NA|NA|TRBV7-8
CASSFRGLSGMYNEQFF
TGTGCCAGCAGCTTTAGGGGGCTTAGCGGGATGTACAATGAGCAGTTCTTC
>TRBJ2-3|NA|NA|TRBV18
CASSPPTRADTQYF
TGTGCCAGCTCACCACCAACAAGGGCAGATACGCAGTATTTT
>TRBJ1-4|TRBD1|NA|TRBV19
CASARDRNEKLFF
TGTGCCAGCGCAAGGGACAGGAATGAAAAACTGTTTTTT
>TRBJ1-3|TRBD1|NA|TRBV19
CASRRQGTYGNTIYF
TGTGCCAGTAGGCGACAGGGTACTTATGGAAACACCATATATTTT
>TRBJ1-4|NA|NA|TRBV10-3
CAISEGGGREKLFF
TGTGCCATCAGTGAGGGCGGAGGTCGTGAAAAACTGTTTTTT
>TRBJ2-5|TRBD1|NA|TRBV7-9
CASSLADRTETQYF
TGTGCCAGCAGCTTAGCGGACAGGACCGAGACCCAGTACTTC
>TRBJ2-3|NA|NA|TRBV7-3
CASSLTASGTDTQYF
TGTGCCAGCAGCTTAACGGCTAGCGGCACAGATACGCAGTATTTT
>TRBJ2-1|TRBD2|NA|TRBV7-6
CASSLEGLARNEQFF
TGTGCCAGCAGCTTAGAGGGACTAGCGAGGAATGAGCAGTTCTTC